This entry lists 9 T cell receptor beta chains sequenced from one sample in a study of T-cell memory formation after mild COVID-19. TCRdb re-analysed the 5' RACE reads in MiXCR, keeping a single row per CDR3 protein. The sample carries fewer than 400,000 distinct CDR3 sequences, 13% recorded once. Input material: PBMCs or a T cell subset sorted from them (not recorded which). The receptors here all came from a man aged 18-30 years who had mild COVID-19 (a few samples of this study predate the infection). Cell type and time point are not known.

V usage is TRBV11-2 and J usage is TRBJ1-2; weak D call: TRBD1 (6 bases). This CDR3 comprises 16 residues. Germline values: CDR1 SGHAT, CDR2 FQNNGV. V lost 6 bases, J lost 8 bases, and 25 bases lay in between. CDR3 bases: TGTGCCAGCAGACTTCACCGGGACACCGGGATAGGAGGCTACACCTTC. Protein: CASRLHRDTGIGGYTF.

The V gene is TRBV28, the J gene TRBJ2-5; TRBD2 matches at 7 bases. The CDR3 has 16 amino acids. Germline values: CDR1 MDHEN, CDR2 SYDVKM. J gave up 3 bases and V 3 bases, and 10 bases lay outside the gene matches. The CDR3 here is CASSFSGLADKETQYF. CDR3 in DNA: TGTGCCAGCAGTTTCTCTGGGCTAGCGGACAAAGAGACCCAGTACTTC.

This clonotype appeared a few times. The chain couples TRBV7-2 to TRBJ1-5; D remains unclear. Germline CDR1 reads SGHTA; CDR2 reads FQGNSA. This CDR3 spans 15 amino acids. Trimming shortened V by 1 base and J by 3 bases, and 10 bases separated the two germline ends. In DNA, the CDR3 is TGTGCCAGCAGCTTAGATGCAGCCCCCAATCAGCCCCAGCATTTT. Translated, it gives CASSLDAAPNQPQHF.

This clonotype was counted a single time. V gene TRBV4-3 combines with J gene TRBJ2-7, with D possibly TRBD2 on 6 matching bases. V was pared by 5 bases and J by 4 bases, with 12 bases between. The germline V gene has CDR1 LGHNA and CDR2 YSLEER. This CDR3 comprises 13 residues. CDR3 amino acids: CASSENRGYEQYV. The CDR3 DNA is TGCGCCAGCAGCGAGAACCGGGGGTACGAGCAGTACGTC.

This clonotype was recorded many times. The chain uses TRBV6-5 and TRBJ2-3; 8 bases fit TRBD2. The V and J ends lost 6 bases and 2 bases, in that order; junction bases with no gene match: 13. The CDR3 runs to 17 residues. Germline assignment: CDR1 MNHEY and CDR2 SVGAGI. The chain's CDR3 is CASRVTGGPMYTDTQYF. The DNA of the CDR3 is TGTGCCAGCAGGGTTACGGGGGGGCCCATGTACACAGATACGCAGTATTTT.

The sample holds a few counts of this clonotype. The J gene is TRBJ2-5, the V gene TRBV11-2, with D possibly being TRBD1 or TRBD2 (5 bases each). Germline CDR1 is SGHAT and CDR2 is FQNNGV. V was clipped by 3 bases and J by 5 bases, with 13 bases between them. The CDR3 is made up of 14 amino acids. The DNA for the CDR3 is TGTGCCAGCAGCTTCGAGGGCAGGGACGAGACCCAGTACTTC. Protein product: CASSFEGRDETQYF.

This clonotype showed up just a few times. The chain links TRBV4-1 to TRBJ2-7; the D gene could be TRBD1 or TRBD2 (5 bases each). Deletions cut 0 bases from V and 7 bases from J, with 19 bases between. From germline, CDR1 is MGHRA and CDR2 YSYEKL. This CDR3 is 16 amino acids long. CDR3 sequence reads: CASSQDPGYYSGEQYF. The CDR3 bases are TGCGCCAGCAGCCAAGACCCAGGGTATTATTCGGGAGAGCAGTACTTC.

The V gene is TRBV5-4, the J gene TRBJ1-2, with TRBD1 as a possible D gene (5 bases). Germline V gene sequence: CDR1 SGHNT, CDR2 YYREEE (reference sequence). This CDR3 contains 12 residues. Deletions cut 2 bases from V and 6 bases from J, with 8 bases between. CDR3 sequence (DNA): TGTGCCAGCAGCTTTTCAGGGAATGGCTACACCTTC. Residues: CASSFSGNGYTF.

CDR3 DNA: TGTGCCAGCTCGAGTACGACTGTGGCGGGAGGCTACGAGCAGTACTTC. It specifies CASSSTTVAGGYEQYF. The V call is TRBV12-3 or TRBV12-4, the J call TRBJ2-7; 8 bases fit TRBD2. The CDR3 is made up of 16 amino acids. The V segment lost 8 bases and the J segment 3 bases; nucleotides outside the gene matches: 15.